Presented here are 5 T cell receptor beta chains from one specimen sequenced in a study of chemoradiotherapy in HPV16-positive cancers. Here immunoSEQ multiplex PCR was the method, and the copy in TCRdb shows in-frame clones only, minus some. The sample yields roughly 500 clones, 70% to 90% seen once. This specimen was tumor tissue, taken from a patient who underwent chemoradiotherapy. Source of these receptors: a human donor with HPV-associated anogenital cancer.

J is TRBJ1-1 and V is TRBV7-3; D is perhaps TRBD1 (5 bases). The CDR3 loop spans 15 amino acids. Germline CDR1 is SGHTA and CDR2 is FQGTGA. Trimming shortened V by 2 bases and J by 1 base, and 11 bases separated the two germline ends. CDR3 in amino acids: CASSLAGASNTEAFF. For the CDR3, the DNA is TGTGCCAGCAGCTTAGCCGGGGCCTCGAACACTGAAGCTTTCTTT.

The J gene is TRBJ2-7, the V gene TRBV28; 10 positions agree with TRBD2. Germline trimming cut 3 bases from V and 5 bases from J; bases unmatched to any gene: 13. The CDR3 has 17 residues. CDR1 and CDR2 (germline): MDHEN, SYDVKM. The CDR3, as DNA: TGTGCCAGCAGTTTCTTTTGGGTAGCGGGAGGAAGCCACGAGCAGTACTTC. This sequence encodes CASSFFWVAGGSHEQYF.

This rearrangement joins TRBV2 to TRBJ1-5; no clear D gene. Per the germline V gene, CDR1 is SNHLY and CDR2 is FYNNEI. Trimming removed 5 bases at V and 0 bases at J, with 11 bases between. The CDR3 has 15 amino acids. CDR3 bases: TGTGCCAGCAGTCCCCGAGGTAGTAGCAATCAGCCCCAGCATTTT. This encodes CASSPRGSSNQPQHF.

V gene TRBV29-1 combines with J gene TRBJ2-3, with 8 bases aligning to TRBD2. The trim removed 6 bases at V and 4 bases at J, leaving 9 bases unmatched. From germline, CDR1 is SQVTM and CDR2 ANQGSEA. The CDR3 length is 14 residues. The CDR3 spells CSVSGGLRADTQYF. In DNA, the CDR3 is TGCAGCGTGAGCGGGGGCCTAAGGGCAGATACGCAGTATTTT.

The chain links TRBV7-8 to TRBJ1-2; D not resolved. V dropped 4 bases and J dropped 9 bases, with 9 bases sitting between them. Germline V gene lookup returns CDR1 SGHVS and CDR2 FQNEAQ. The CDR3 spans 11 residues. The CDR3 region has the DNA TGTGCCAGCAGCTCCACCTTTAGCTACACCTTC. As protein: CASSSTFSYTF.